The T cell receptor (beta chain) described here comes from a study of graft-versus-host responses after intestinal transplantation. Study-wide points: Allografts from individuals with graft-donor T cell macrochimerism displayed high graft-versus-host to host-versus-graft clonal ratios. Peak levels of circulating GvH clones tracked with early post-transplant HvG declines.

Of note for this clone: Its antigen is as yet unknown.

Generated by immunoSEQ multiplex PCR, the TCRdb table keeps only in-frame clones and is missing some. The sample shows about 70,000 clones, over 75% of them seen only once. This TCR was sampled from a human donor who was the organ donor for an intestinal transplant. The starting material was unstimulated CD4+ T cells sorted from spleen or lymph node cells, obtained before transplant.

Written as DNA, the CDR3 is TGCAGCGTTGCCAGACTAGCGGGGGGCCCAGATACGCAGTATTTT. Translation: CSVARLAGGPDTQYF. The genes are TRBV29-1 and TRBJ2-3; TRBD2 agrees at 13 bases. CDR1 and CDR2 from the germline V gene are SQVTM and ANQGSEA. The V and J ends lost 4 bases and 4 bases, in that order; junction bases with no gene match: 5. The CDR3 spans 15 residues.